These 27 T cell receptor beta chains were sequenced from one sample in a study of CD8 T cells in ankylosing spondylitis (dated by TCRdb to 2016 to 2017). General study outcomes and caveats: Blood from ankylosing spondylitis patients appeared to be characterized by a TCR beta motif composed of 7 to 9 highly homologous amino acid variants.

What these receptors recognize is not known. The library was prepared using 5' RACE. Sequencing instrument: Illumina HiSeq 2500. TCRdb cleaned the public reads at Q25 with fastp, built clones with MiXCR and kept in-frame beta chains. For every CDR3 protein sequence, its rows merge into one entry that carries the most common genes and DNA. Present in this sample are 350,000 to 550,000 distinct CDR3 sequences, 20% to 30% of which were seen just once. Approximately 1% of the sample is in the top ten clones. Sequencing was done on a sample of blood, either unsorted or a sorted T cell fraction (not recorded which). These receptors were collected from a male donor with ankylosing spondylitis.

The rearrangement uses TRBV3-1 and TRBJ2-7, with 13 positions matching TRBD2. V shed 1 base and J 8 bases; nucleotides not matched to a gene: 2. The CDR3 spans 14 residues. Germline CDR1 reads LGHDT; CDR2 reads YNNKEL (reference sequence). CDR3 sequence reads: CASSQGTSGGKQYF. The CDR3 DNA follows: TGTGCCAGCAGCCAAGGGACTAGCGGGGGTAAGCAGTACTTC.

V is TRBV4-2 and J is TRBJ2-1; no reliable D call. CDR3 size: 16 residues. Germline assignment: CDR1 LGHNA and CDR2 YNFKEQ. The V end was cut by 3 bases, the J end by 4 bases, with 16 bases between. The CDR3 region is CASSQTSQVWYNEQFF. CDR3 in DNA: TGTGCCAGCAGCCAGACCAGCCAGGTTTGGTACAATGAGCAGTTCTTC.

This clonotype was found a few times. This chain connects TRBV7-9 to TRBJ1-1; D unclear. Germline CDR1 SEHNR, CDR2 FQNEAQ (reference sequence). V lost 5 bases to trimming and J lost 3 bases, with 10 bases between them. This CDR3 has 13 residues. CDR3 nucleotides: TGTGCCAGCAGCCGAAAGAAGGACACTGAAGCTTTCTTT. Protein: CASSRKKDTEAFF.

This clonotype came up once. J is TRBJ2-2 and V is TRBV27; perhaps TRBD1 as D (6 bases). Germline lookup yields CDR1 MNHEY and CDR2 SMNVEV (reference sequence). The CDR3 runs 13 residues. Between the trimmed V and J ends, which lost 8 bases and 7 bases, there was a span of 14 bases. The CDR3 is CASGSGVNGELFF. The CDR3 DNA sequence: TGTGCCAGCGGATCAGGGGTTAACGGGGAGCTGTTTTTT.

This clonotype showed up just a few times. This chain connects TRBV7-9 to TRBJ1-3; D is possibly TRBD1 (5 bases). The V end lost 8 bases, the J end lost 3 bases, and 14 bases lay between the germline ends. The CDR3 length is 14 residues. From germline, CDR1 is SEHNR and CDR2 FQNEAQ (reference sequence). The CDR3 DNA is TGTGCCAGCCCCACCACCAGGGATGGAAACACCATATATTTT. Translated: CASPTTRDGNTIYF.

The V gene is TRBV20-1, the J gene TRBJ2-5, with D uncertain. Germline CDR1 DFQATT, CDR2 SNEGSKA (reference sequence). Trimming stripped 1 base from V and 5 bases from J, with 8 bases between. CDR3 length: 12 amino acids. As DNA, the CDR3 is TGCAGTGCTAGAGTCTCCCAGGAGACCCAGTACTTC. Protein: CSARVSQETQYF.

This chain connects TRBV7-9 to TRBJ2-7; D unresolved. Germline values: CDR1 SEHNR, CDR2 FQNEAQ (reference sequence). The CDR3 is made up of 14 amino acids. The V gene lost 4 bases and the J gene lost 5 bases, with 15 bases spanning the gap. CDR3: CASSSSRYEDEQYF. For the CDR3, the DNA is TGTGCCAGCAGCTCAAGCAGGTACGAGGACGAGCAGTACTTC. Full variable domain (missing parts from reference TRBV7-9 and TRBJ2-7): DTGVSQNPRHKITKRGQNVTFRCDPISEHNRLYWYRQTLGQGPEFLTYFQNEAQLEKSRLLSDRFSAERPKGSFSTLEIQRTEQGDSAMYLCASSSSRYEDEQYFGPGTRLTVT.

J is TRBJ1-5 and V is TRBV18; no clear D gene. The germline V gene has CDR1 KGHSH and CDR2 LQKENI. CDR3 size: 13 residues. Trimming removed 5 bases at V and 5 bases at J, with 10 bases between. This chain's CDR3 is CASSDGGDQPQHF. The CDR3 DNA reads TGTGCCAGCTCAGACGGTGGCGATCAGCCCCAGCATTTT.

This clonotype was seen a few times. The junction departs from the called germline gene at one end, perhaps through a read error. This CDR3 reads CASSPWTTGTDSW. In DNA, the CDR3 is TGTGCCAGCAGCCCATGGACCACCGGGACAGACTCCTGG. The chain couples TRBV7-9 to TRBJ2-7; 7 bases align to TRBD1. The CDR3 is made up of 13 amino acids. CDR1 and CDR2 from the germline V gene are SEHNR and FQNEAQ (reference sequence). Together with reference TRBV7-9 and TRBJ2-7, the CDR3 gives the full variable domain: DTGVSQNPRHKITKRGQNVTFRCDPISEHNRLYWYRQTLGQGPEFLTYFQNEAQLEKSRLLSDRFSAERPKGSFSTLEIQRTEQGDSAMYLCASSPWTTGTDSWGPGTRLTVT.

At least ten counts were recorded for this clonotype. The gene calls are TRBV5-1 and TRBJ1-5; no clear D gene. This CDR3 has 13 residues. Deletions cut 3 bases from V and 0 bases from J, with 4 bases between. Per germline, CDR1 SGHRS and CDR2 YFSETQ. This chain's CDR3 is CASSSNSNQPQHF. CDR3 in DNA: TGCGCCAGCAGCTCGAATAGCAATCAGCCCCAGCATTTT.

DNA of the CDR3: TGTGCCAGCAGCTTAGCGGGAGTGGTTACCGGGGAGCTGTTTTTT. The encoded protein is CASSLAGVVTGELFF. The V call is TRBV5-5, the J call TRBJ2-2; TRBD2 matches 8 bases. Germline loops: CDR1 SGHKS, CDR2 YYEKEE (reference sequence). The CDR3 consists of 15 residues. V dropped 2 bases and J dropped 5; count of bases not matched to a gene: 5.

This clonotype was recorded a few times. The chain uses TRBV12-3 or TRBV12-4 and TRBJ2-1; TRBD2 aligns across 12 bases. The CDR3 spans 14 residues. Trimming removed 7 bases from V and 9 bases from J; junction bases left unmatched: 7. The CDR3 reads CASTSSGRAGEQFF. The CDR3 DNA sequence: TGTGCCAGCACCTCTAGCGGGAGGGCCGGTGAGCAGTTCTTC.

This chain links TRBV7-9 with TRBJ2-1, with TRBD1 matching 8 bases. Germline CDR1 SEHNR, CDR2 FQNEAQ (reference sequence). The CDR3 sequence is 15 residues long. The V segment lost 1 base and the J segment 5 bases; nucleotides outside the gene matches: 4. CDR3 DNA: TGTGCCAGCAGCTTAGTGGGACAGGTAGACAATGAGCAGTTCTTC. Its translation: CASSLVGQVDNEQFF.

With respect to this clonotype: A read error may account for a junction end that differs from germline. The V gene is TRBV12-3 or TRBV12-4, the J gene TRBJ2-2; D not resolved. The CDR3 consists of 16 residues. The CDR3 nucleotides are TGTGCCAGCAGTACATCGGCCGTTCCGAAAACCGGGGAGCTGTTTTTT. Its protein is CASSTSAVPKTGELFF.

V usage is TRBV3-1 and J usage is TRBJ2-1; TRBD2 matches at 10 bases. CDR1 LGHDT and CDR2 YNNKEL come from the germline V gene (reference sequence). J lost 7 bases, V lost 7 bases, and 7 bases had no gene match. The CDR3 is 14 residues long. CDR3 DNA: TGTGCCAGCACAAAGCGGGAGGGCCTTAATGAGCAGTTCTTC. Its protein is CASTKREGLNEQFF.

V usage is TRBV5-6 and J usage is TRBJ1-4, with TRBD1 matching over 9 bases. Germline V gives CDR1 SGHDT, CDR2 YYEEEE. This CDR3 has 15 amino acids. V lost 1 base to trimming and J lost 7 bases; unmatched junction nucleotides: 5. The DNA of the CDR3 is TGTGCCAGCAGCTTGCGACAGGGGGGTAGTGAAAAACTGTTTTTT. Protein product: CASSLRQGGSEKLFF. Full variable domain (remainder filled in from reference TRBV5-6 and TRBJ1-4): DAGVTQSPTHLIKTRGQQVTLRCSPKSGHDTVSWYQQALGQGPQFIFQYYEEEERQRGNFPDRFSGHQFPNYSSELNVNALLLGDSALYLCASSLRQGGSEKLFFGSGTQLSVL.

The chain has TRBV2 and TRBJ2-6; 7 positions agree with TRBD1. This CDR3 comprises 15 residues. Trimming cost V 10 bases and J 1 base; bases outside gene matches: 7. The germline V gene has CDR1 SNHLY and CDR2 FYNNEI. The CDR3 region is CATQGDASGANVLTF. DNA for the CDR3: TGTGCCACCCAGGGGGACGCTTCTGGGGCCAACGTCCTGACTTTC.

The V call is TRBV2, the J call TRBJ2-6, with a tentative D call TRBD2 (6 bases). The CDR3 is 17 amino acids. V was trimmed by 4 bases and J by 2 bases, leaving 15 bases between them. Germline V CDR1 and CDR2: SNHLY, FYNNEI. The CDR3 nucleotides are TGTGCCAGCAGTGGAAGGAGGGTGGTGGCTGGGGCCAACGTCCTGACTTTC. It specifies CASSGRRVVAGANVLTF.

The chain links TRBV5-1 to TRBJ1-1; TRBD1 aligns across 7 bases. The V segment lost 0 bases and the J segment 11 bases; nucleotides outside the gene matches: 7. The CDR3 has 13 residues. CDR1 is SGHRS, CDR2 YFSETQ, per germline. The CDR3: CASSLDRGLAAFF. As DNA, the CDR3 is TGCGCCAGCAGCTTGGACAGGGGCTTGGCGGCTTTCTTT.

The chain couples TRBV12-3 or TRBV12-4 to TRBJ2-1, with 15 bases aligning to TRBD2. J was trimmed by 5 bases and V by 5 bases; bases with no gene match: 7. The CDR3 contains 17 residues. The chain's CDR3 is CASSRTSGRAFDNEQFF. The DNA for the CDR3 is TGTGCCAGCAGTAGGACTAGCGGGAGGGCATTCGACAATGAGCAGTTCTTC.

The gene calls are TRBV3-1 and TRBJ2-5, with 8 bases matching TRBD2. Germline assignment: CDR1 LGHDT and CDR2 YNNKEL (reference sequence). Germline trimming cut 6 bases from V and 5 bases from J; bases unmatched to any gene: 14. The CDR3 is made up of 16 amino acids. The CDR3 loop is CASRRRPSGRMETQYF. The CDR3 nucleotides are TGTGCCAGCAGACGACGTCCCAGCGGGAGAATGGAGACCCAGTACTTC.

Only a few counts were recorded for this clonotype. The CDR3 DNA is TGCAGTGCACCTTACGGGGGGAACACTGAAGCTTTCTTT. Encoded protein: CSAPYGGNTEAFF. The V and J genes are TRBV20-1 and TRBJ1-1; D may be TRBD1 (5 bases). Trimming cost V 6 bases and J 1 base, with 12 bases left between them. The V gene's germline CDR1 is DFQATT and CDR2 SNEGSKA (reference sequence). This CDR3 spans 13 amino acids.

The chain has TRBV7-9 and TRBJ2-3; 7 bases map to TRBD2. Trimming took 4 bases from V and 3 from J; bases not matched to a gene: 13. The CDR3 contains 17 residues. Germline V lookup: CDR1 SEHNR, CDR2 FQNEAQ (reference sequence). CDR3 DNA: TGTGCCAGCAGCTCCAAGGGAGCTAGCGGACGGACAGATACGCAGTATTTT. Residues: CASSSKGASGRTDTQYF. The complete variable domain, with remaining parts taken from reference TRBV7-9 and TRBJ2-3, reads DTGVSQNPRHKITKRGQNVTFRCDPISEHNRLYWYRQTLGQGPEFLTYFQNEAQLEKSRLLSDRFSAERPKGSFSTLEIQRTEQGDSAMYLCASSSKGASGRTDTQYFGPGTRLTVL.

For the CDR3, the DNA is TGCGCCAGCAGCTTGGGGGGACAGGGGGCGTACATTCAGTACTTC. Its protein is CASSLGGQGAYIQYF. The chain joins TRBV5-1 to TRBJ2-4; TRBD1 matches 12 bases. Germline loops: CDR1 SGHRS, CDR2 YFSETQ. V shed 0 bases and J 8 bases; nucleotides not matched to a gene: 3. The CDR3 runs to 15 residues.

This clonotype was detected only a few times. V usage is TRBV9 and J usage is TRBJ2-3; 8 nucleotides match TRBD2. The germline CDR1 and CDR2 sequences are SGDLS and YYNGEE. Trimming cost V 0 bases and J 0 bases; bases outside gene matches: 9. This CDR3 spans 18 amino acids. The CDR3 reads CASSVVGLDGRSTDTQYF. The DNA for the CDR3 is TGTGCCAGCAGCGTAGTGGGACTAGACGGCCGGAGCACAGATACGCAGTATTTT.

This sequence joins TRBV6-2 or TRBV6-3 and TRBJ2-7; 9 bases map to TRBD1. Germline trimming cut 8 bases from V and 5 bases from J; bases unmatched to any gene: 7. CDR3 length equals 13 residues. Germline V gives CDR1 MNHEY, CDR2 SVGEGT. This chain's CDR3 is CASRRDREHEQYV. CDR3 DNA sequence: TGTGCCAGCCGGCGGGACAGGGAGCACGAGCAGTACGTC.

This chain connects TRBV7-9 to TRBJ1-2, with D uncertain. From germline, CDR1 is SEHNR and CDR2 FQNEAQ (reference sequence). Trimming took 5 bases from V and 2 from J, leaving 12 bases between them. This CDR3 contains 14 residues. For the CDR3, the DNA is TGTGCCAGCAGCCACGGACGGGAGAACTATGGCTACACCTTC. This encodes CASSHGRENYGYTF.